This T cell receptor beta chain was captured in a study of OX40 agonist ivuxolimab in advanced cancers. Overall study findings and caveats: Expansion of clones was among the lowest in partial responders at 0.1-3.0 mg/kg. Both blood CD4+ and CD8+ T cells showed clonal growth by week 6 at 0.1 to 3.0 mg/kg. The mean number of expanded clones was higher in CD8+ T cells than in CD4+.

In the case of this clone: No antigen is known for it.

Generated by immunoSEQ multiplex PCR, the TCRdb table keeps only in-frame clones and is missing some. The profile covers fewer than 20,000 clones, with about four fifths appearing a single time and more than 25% taken by the ten largest. Peripheral blood came from all dose cohorts at three timepoints. The sample was CD4+ or CD8+ T cells sorted from blood, taken in a trial of the OX40 agonist ivuxolimab. The receptor's source is an adult with an advanced solid tumor such as melanoma, head and neck, liver or kidney cancer.

In DNA form, the CDR3 reads TGTGCCAGTAGCCGACAGGGATTAGGCGCAACTAATGAAAAACTGTTTTTT. Protein product: CASSRQGLGATNEKLFF. V usage is TRBV19 and J usage is TRBJ1-4; 7 bases fit TRBD1. Germline values: CDR1 LNHDA, CDR2 SQIVND (reference sequence). V was pared by 6 bases and J by 0 bases, with 10 bases of the junction left unmatched. The CDR3 spans 17 residues.